A single sample is the source of the 2 T cell receptor beta chains below, sequenced in a study of Ad26.COV2.S vaccination and SARS-CoV-2 variants. Treatment given: about 20 received Ad26.COV2.S at low or high dose, single or two shots; about 5 received placebo; per-sample allocation not given. At day 63 after the first vaccine or placebo injection, samples were drawn. The assay was immunoSEQ multiplex PCR, and TCRdb's table has in-frame clones only and misses some. The data show roughly 700,000 clones, around 89% seen once. The starting material was peripheral blood, obtained in a trial of Ad26.COV2.S vaccine versus placebo. Every receptor here comes from a person aged 18-65 years who received the Ad26.COV2.S COVID-19 vaccine or a placebo.

The chain combines TRBV7-2 with TRBJ2-5, with D perhaps TRBD1 (6 bases). The CDR3 length is 14 residues. CDR1 is SGHTA and CDR2 is FQGNSA in the germline V gene. The germline V and J ends were trimmed by 5 bases and 4 bases, with 14 bases remaining between them. CDR3 region: CASSPQARGETQYF. The CDR3, as DNA: TGTGCCAGCAGCCCCCAGGCCAGGGGAGAGACCCAGTACTTC.

This sequence joins TRBV29-1 and TRBJ2-5; the D call may be TRBD1 or TRBD2 (6 bases each). Germline CDR1 is SQVTM and CDR2 is ANQGSEA. Trimming took 7 bases from V and 9 from J, leaving 9 bases between them. The CDR3 has 9 residues. The CDR3 DNA is TGCAGCGCAGGGGAGGCCCAGTACTTC. Translated: CSAGEAQYF.